This T cell receptor (beta chain) was captured in a study of lymphopenia after photon versus proton radiotherapy. Study findings and constraints: Better survival with proton therapy was suggested as possible, not demonstrated.

Repertoires were generated with immunoSEQ multiplex PCR, while TCRdb's copy carries only in-frame clones and drops some. Of 50,000 or so clones listed, 92% were seen once; the top ten hold roughly 18%. In the case of this clone: As yet, its antigen is unknown.

Germline CDR1 and CDR2: MNHEY and SVGAGI. The ends were cut back, 0 bases at V and 5 bases at J, with 12 bases in the middle. This CDR3 is built from 15 residues. This specimen was peripheral blood, taken from a patient treated with photon-based radiotherapy. The chain joins TRBV6-5 to TRBJ2-3, with D perhaps being TRBD1 or TRBD2 (6 bases each). The origin of this receptor is a woman aged 40 to 50 with cholangiocarcinoma. The CDR3 bases are TGTGCCAGCAGTTACTCAGGGGGAGGTATAGATACGCAGTATTTT. This encodes CASSYSGGGIDTQYF.